Shown below are 2 T cell receptor beta chains from a single sample sequenced in a study of T cell responses to AZD1222 COVID-19 vaccine. Method: immunoSEQ multiplex PCR; TCRdb's copy keeps in-frame clones and lacks some. The table has around 200,000 clones, roughly 94% seen once. Here the sequenced sample was peripheral blood, taken 28 days after the second AZD1222 dose. The source is an adult who received the AZD1222 COVID-19 vaccine.

A note on this clone: Additional DNA sequences in this sample encode the identical CDR3. This chain joins TRBV5-6 and TRBJ2-7; no clear D gene. The V gene's germline CDR1 is SGHDT and CDR2 YYEEEE. The length of the CDR3 is 11 residues. V was pared by 0 bases and J by 5 bases, with 3 bases between. The CDR3 reads CASSLGNEQYF. The CDR3, as DNA: TGTGCCAGCAGCTTGGGGAACGAGCAGTACTTC.

The rearrangement uses TRBV6-5 and TRBJ2-1, with 8 bases aligning to TRBD1. There are 13 residues in the CDR3. Germline assignment: CDR1 MNHEY and CDR2 SVGAGI. V lost 7 bases and J lost 6; bases outside the gene matches: 5. CDR3 in amino acids: CASTPTGANEQFF. The CDR3 nucleotides are TGTGCCAGCACCCCGACAGGGGCCAATGAGCAGTTCTTC.